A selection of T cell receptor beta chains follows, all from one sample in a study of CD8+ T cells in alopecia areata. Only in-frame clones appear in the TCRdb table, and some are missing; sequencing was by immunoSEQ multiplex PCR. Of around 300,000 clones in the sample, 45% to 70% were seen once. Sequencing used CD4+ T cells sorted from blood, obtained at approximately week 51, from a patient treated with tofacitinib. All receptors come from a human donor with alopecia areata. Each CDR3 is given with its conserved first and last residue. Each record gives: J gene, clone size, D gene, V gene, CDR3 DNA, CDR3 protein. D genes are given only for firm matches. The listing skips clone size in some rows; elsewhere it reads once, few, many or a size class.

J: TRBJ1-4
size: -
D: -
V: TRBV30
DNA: TGTGCCTGCCGATGGGAAAAACTGTTTTTT
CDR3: CACRWEKLFF

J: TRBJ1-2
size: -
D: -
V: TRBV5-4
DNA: TGTGCCAGCAGACCCACAGGGACTCATCGGACTTATGGCTACACCTTC
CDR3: CASRPTGTHRTYGYTF

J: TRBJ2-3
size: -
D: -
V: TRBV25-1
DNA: TGTGCCAGCAGTGTGGCAGATACGCAGTATTTT
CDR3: CASSVADTQYF

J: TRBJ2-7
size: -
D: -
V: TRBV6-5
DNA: TGTGCCAGCAGTTACTCGAAGGGGGGGATCTACGAGCAGTACTTC
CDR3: CASSYSKGGIYEQYF

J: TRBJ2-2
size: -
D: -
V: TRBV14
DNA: TGTGCCAGCAGCCAAGAACCCATACCCACCGGGGAGCTGTTTTTT
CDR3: CASSQEPIPTGELFF

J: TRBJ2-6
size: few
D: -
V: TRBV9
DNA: TGTGCCAGCAGCGTATCAGGGTCTGGGGCCAACGTCCTGACTTTC
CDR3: CASSVSGSGANVLTF

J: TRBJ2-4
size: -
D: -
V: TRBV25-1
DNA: TGTGCCAGCACAAAGACAGGATTCGACATTCAGTACTTC
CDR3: CASTKTGFDIQYF

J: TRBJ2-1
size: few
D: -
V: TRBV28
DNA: TGTGCCACCACCAAGGGGGTCCATGAGCAGTTCTTC
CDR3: CATTKGVHEQFF

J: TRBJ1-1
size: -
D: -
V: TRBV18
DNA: TGTGCCAGCTCACCGGGACACTTGAACACTGAAGCTTTCTTT
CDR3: CASSPGHLNTEAFF

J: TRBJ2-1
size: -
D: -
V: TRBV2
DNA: TGTGCCAGCAGGACAGGCCTAACGGGCAATGAGCAGTTCTTC
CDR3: CASRTGLTGNEQFF

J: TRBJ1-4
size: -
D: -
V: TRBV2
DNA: TGTGCCAGCTGTGCGGGGTACGATGAAAAACTGTTTTTT
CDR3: CASCAGYDEKLFF

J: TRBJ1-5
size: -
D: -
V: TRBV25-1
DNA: TGTGCCAGCAGTGAATCGGGGGGCAATCAGCCCCAGCATTTT
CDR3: CASSESGGNQPQHF

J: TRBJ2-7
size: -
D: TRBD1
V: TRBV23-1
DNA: TGCGCCAGCAGTCACTCTCGGGACAGGTCAAACGAGCAGTACTTC
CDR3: CASSHSRDRSNEQYF

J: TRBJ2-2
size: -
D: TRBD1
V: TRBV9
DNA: TGTGCCAGCAGCGCCCTCGGGACAGGGGGGACCGGGGAGCTGTTTTTT
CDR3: CASSALGTGGTGELFF

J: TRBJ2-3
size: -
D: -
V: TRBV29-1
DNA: TGCAGCGTTGAAGATACGGGGCGGGGAACAGATACGCAGTATTTT
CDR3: CSVEDTGRGTDTQYF

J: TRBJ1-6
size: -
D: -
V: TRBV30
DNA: TGTGCCTGGAGAAGTGACACGAATAATTCACCCCTCCACTTT
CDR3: CAWRSDTNNSPLHF

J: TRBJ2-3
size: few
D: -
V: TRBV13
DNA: TGTGCCAGCAGTCCGGTGGGAGATACGCAGTATTTT
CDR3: CASSPVGDTQYF

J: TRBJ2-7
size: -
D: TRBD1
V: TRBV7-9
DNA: TGTGCCAGCAGCTCCCCGGACAGGGGGCTCCCCTACGAGCAGTACTTC
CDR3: CASSSPDRGLPYEQYF

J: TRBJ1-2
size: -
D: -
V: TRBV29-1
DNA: TGCAGCGTTGAAGATCTTGGGTGGGAAAGGAACTATGGCTACACCTTC
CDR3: CSVEDLGWERNYGYTF

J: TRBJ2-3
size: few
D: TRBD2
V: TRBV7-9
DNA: TGTGCCAGCAGCCTGACTAGCGCGACAGATACGCAGTATTTT
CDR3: CASSLTSATDTQYF

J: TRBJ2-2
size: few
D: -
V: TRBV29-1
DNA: TGCAGCGCCAGAAACAGGGTGAACACCGGGGAGCTGTTTTTT
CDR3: CSARNRVNTGELFF

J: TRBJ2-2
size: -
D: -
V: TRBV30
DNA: TGTGCCTGGAGTGGGTCGGGGTTGAACACCGGGGAGCTGTTTTTT
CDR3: CAWSGSGLNTGELFF

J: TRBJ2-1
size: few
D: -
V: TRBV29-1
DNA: TGCAGCGTTGAAACGGGGCCCCCTCAGTTCTTC
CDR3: CSVETGPPQFF

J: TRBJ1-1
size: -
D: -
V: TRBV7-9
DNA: TGTGCCAGCAGCTTTGGACAGATCGGGGACACTGAAGCTTTCTTT
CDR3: CASSFGQIGDTEAFF

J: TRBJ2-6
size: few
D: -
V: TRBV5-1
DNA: TGCGCCAGCAGCTTGGGTGGTGGGGCCAACGTCCTGACTTTC
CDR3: CASSLGGGANVLTF

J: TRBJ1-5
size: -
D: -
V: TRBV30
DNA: TGTGCCTGGAGTGTAAGGGGGGGTAGGTATCAGCCCCAGCATTTT
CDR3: CAWSVRGGRYQPQHF

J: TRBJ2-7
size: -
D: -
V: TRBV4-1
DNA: TGCGCCAGCAGCCAGGGACAAACCTACGAGCAGTACTTC
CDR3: CASSQGQTYEQYF

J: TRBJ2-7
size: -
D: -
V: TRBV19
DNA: TGTGCCAGTAGTATAAACAGGGTTCCCACCTACGAGCAGTACTTC
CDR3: CASSINRVPTYEQYF

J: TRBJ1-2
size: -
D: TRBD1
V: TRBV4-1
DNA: TGCGCCAGCAGCGACTCGGGACAGGGGTGGGGCTACACCTTC
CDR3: CASSDSGQGWGYTF

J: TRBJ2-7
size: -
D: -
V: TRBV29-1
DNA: TGCAGCGTTCTCAAACCCCCCTTGGAAGGGGGGGACTACGAGCAGTACTTC
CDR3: CSVLKPPLEGGDYEQYF

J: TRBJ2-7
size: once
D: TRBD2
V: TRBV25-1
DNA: TGTGCCAGCAGTGGGACTAGCGGCGATTACGAGCAGTACTTC
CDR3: CASSGTSGDYEQYF

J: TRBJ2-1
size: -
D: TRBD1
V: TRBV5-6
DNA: TGTGCCAGCAGGTCCGCCGCAGGGGGCAATGAGCAGTTCTTC
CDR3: CASRSAAGGNEQFF

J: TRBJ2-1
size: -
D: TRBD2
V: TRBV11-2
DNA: TGTGCCAGTTCGCTAGCGGGGGGGCCGAATGAGCAGTTCTTC
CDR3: CASSLAGGPNEQFF

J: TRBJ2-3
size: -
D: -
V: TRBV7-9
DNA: TGTGCCGGTCACGTGGCATTAAGCACAGATACGCAGTATTTT
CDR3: CAGHVALSTDTQYF

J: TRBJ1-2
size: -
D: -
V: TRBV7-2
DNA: TGTGCCAGCAGCTTAATGGGATTCTATGGCTACACCTTC
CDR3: CASSLMGFYGYTF

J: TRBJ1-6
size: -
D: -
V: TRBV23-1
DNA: TGCGCCAGCTTCTGGGAGGAGAATTCACCCCTCCACTTT
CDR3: CASFWEENSPLHF

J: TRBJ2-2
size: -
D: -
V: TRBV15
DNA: TGTGCCACCAGCAGAGATTTAGTACAGAACACCGGGGAGCTGTTTTTT
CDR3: CATSRDLVQNTGELFF

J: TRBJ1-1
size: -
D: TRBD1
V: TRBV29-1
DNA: TGCAGCGTTTCGGGACAGCTGAACACTGAAGCTTTCTTT
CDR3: CSVSGQLNTEAFF

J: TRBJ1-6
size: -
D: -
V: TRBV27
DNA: TGTGCCAGCAGTTTAGAGTTCTCCTATAATTCACCCCTCCACTTT
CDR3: CASSLEFSYNSPLHF

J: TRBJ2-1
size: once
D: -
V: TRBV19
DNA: TGTGCCAGTAGTATAGGCCTTAGTGATGAGCAGTTCTTC
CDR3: CASSIGLSDEQFF

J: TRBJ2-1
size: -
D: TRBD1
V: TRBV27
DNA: TGTGCCAGCAGTCAGGGGGTGGTGGATGAGCAGTTCTTC
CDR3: CASSQGVVDEQFF

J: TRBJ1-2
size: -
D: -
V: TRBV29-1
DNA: TGCAGCGTTGCTAGGGGGTTTGATGGCTACACCTTC
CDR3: CSVARGFDGYTF

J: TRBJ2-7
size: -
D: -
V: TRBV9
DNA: TGTGCCAGCAGCGTAGACTTGGCAGCCTACGAGCAGTACTTC
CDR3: CASSVDLAAYEQYF